This T cell receptor (beta chain) was identified in a study of cytomegalovirus exposure and HLA in healthy donors. Across the whole study: Among the 300 to 400 donors who were genotyped, about 80% fell in the genetic ancestry cluster that is associated with self-reported Caucasian donors. Broader study findings: In vitro testing confirmed a few CMV-associated chains as specific for CMV antigens.

A note on this clone: Its antigen is undetermined.

PCR amplification relied on 60 Vbeta primers (plus 13 Jbeta primers). Per the study methods: Later reanalysis found 80 million or so unique TCR beta chains, about 10 million of them shared. Libraries were prepared by immunoSEQ multiplex PCR; TCRdb keeps only in-frame clonotypes and omits some of them. The V and J calls and clone size come from that table; D and trimming were worked out from the DNA. The sample lists roughly 100,000 clones, around two thirds occurring once. It was healthy bone marrow donors who served as donors. The CDR3 spans 13 residues. Germline loops: CDR1 SGHTS, CDR2 YDEGEE. V lost 4 bases to trimming and J lost 1 base, with 7 bases between them.

The source is a woman aged 50 to 65 in good health and CMV-seronegative. Sequenced sample: PBMCs. The chain couples TRBV5-8 to TRBJ2-3; no clear D. In DNA, the CDR3 is TGTGCCAGCAGCCTACCTGGCACAGATACGCAGTATTTT. Translating gives CASSLPGTDTQYF. The whole variable domain, remainder taken from reference TRBV5-8 and TRBJ2-3, is EAGVTQSPTHLIKTRGQQATLRCSPISGHTSVYWYQQALGLGLQFLLWYDEGEERNRGNFPPRFSGRQFPNYSSELNVNALELEDSALYLCASSLPGTDTQYFGPGTRLTVL.